A single sample gave rise to the 7 T cell receptor beta chains below, sequenced in a study of T and B cells in COVID-19 patients. Multiplex PCR with BIOMED2 TRB-A/B primer pools amplified TRB rearrangements. TCRdb redid the calling of the multiplex PCR reads with MiXCR, one entry per CDR3 protein. Of roughly 7,000 distinct CDR3 sequences in the sample, 20% to 25% are singletons; the top ten hold approximately 3.3%. TRB was amplified from around 250-500 ng of blood genomic DNA. Material for sequencing was blood. The receptors come from a human donor who had recovered from COVID-19.

This clonotype appeared a single time. This rearrangement joins TRBV21-1 to TRBJ1-2; the table gives TRBD1 as D, unverified against the DNA. TRBV21-1 is marked as a pseudogene. There are 12 residues in the CDR3. This chain's CDR3 is CASSVTGVGYTF. The DNA for the CDR3 is TGTGCCAGCAGCGTAACAGGGGTTGGCTACACCTTC.

The chain has TRBV24-1 and TRBJ2-2; 7 bases are shared with TRBD1. V was clipped by 4 bases and J by 2 bases; unmatched bases: 3. There are 15 residues in the CDR3. The germline gives CDR1 KGHDR, CDR2 SFDVKD. DNA of the CDR3: TGTGCCACCAGTGACACAGGGGTAAACACCGGGGAGCTGTTTTTT. Protein: CATSDTGVNTGELFF.

This clonotype came up a few times. V and J are TRBV5-1 and TRBJ1-1; possible D gene TRBD1, 5 bases. The CDR3 is made up of 13 amino acids. Between the trimmed V and J ends, which lost 4 bases and 5 bases, there was a span of 12 bases. CDR1 is SGHRS and CDR2 is YFSETQ in the germline V gene. The CDR3: CASSVNEGTEAFF. The CDR3 DNA is TGCGCCAGCAGCGTGAATGAGGGGACTGAAGCTTTCTTT.

This clonotype is termed medium-sized. V and J are TRBV5-6 and TRBJ2-1; 7 bases line up with TRBD1. The V segment lost 3 bases and the J segment 4 bases; nucleotides outside the gene matches: 7. The CDR3 consists of 15 residues. Germline V gene lookup returns CDR1 SGHDT and CDR2 YYEEEE. The DNA of the CDR3 is TGTGCCAGCAGCTCCTCGGGACAGCAATACAATGAGCAGTTCTTC. Translation gives CASSSSGQQYNEQFF.

Judged by abundance, this clonotype is medium-sized. The CDR3 nucleotides are TGTGCCAGCAGTTACTCGATGGATTCCGATACGCAGTATTTT. It codes for CASSYSMDSDTQYF. The chain couples TRBV6-5 to TRBJ2-3; no clear D. Germline CDR1 and CDR2: MNHEY and SVGAGI. V was trimmed by 0 bases and J by 6 bases, leaving 10 bases between them. This CDR3 contains 14 residues.

This clonotype ranks as medium-sized (0.01 to 0.1%). The genes are TRBV6-5 and TRBJ1-4; maybe TRBD1 (6 bases). The CDR3 runs 15 residues. The germline gives CDR1 MNHEY, CDR2 SVGAGI. With 5 bases removed from V and 6 bases from J, the gap between germline ends came to 16 bases. CDR3: CASSGEGVGDEKLFF. The DNA for the CDR3 is TGTGCCAGCAGTGGGGAGGGGGTTGGGGATGAAAAACTGTTTTTT.

The chain recombines TRBV6-6 with TRBJ2-7, with D possibly TRBD1 on 6 matching bases. The V and J ends lost 7 bases and 0 bases respectively, with 19 bases between them. The CDR3 sequence is 16 residues long. Germline lookup yields CDR1 MNHNY and CDR2 SVGAGI (reference sequence). The CDR3 reads CASNRVGTPVSYEQYF. Here the CDR3 DNA reads TGTGCCAGCAACAGGGTCGGGACACCAGTCTCCTACGAGCAGTACTTC.